The 23 T cell receptor beta chains given below trace back to one sample, sequenced in a study of beta chain features in type 1 diabetes. The study reverse transcribed the entire isolated RNA, so it sequenced expressed TCRB transcripts. Generated by immunoSEQ multiplex PCR, the TCRdb table keeps only in-frame clones and is missing some. The data contain about 150,000 clones, around 10% of them seen just once; the ten biggest clones take up over 2%. Sequencing input: central memory CD4+ T cells from blood. All receptors come from a young man in good health.

CDR3: CASSEARGQNSPLHF. The CDR3 DNA reads as TGTGCCAGCAGTGAAGCGCGCGGGCAAAATTCACCCCTCCACTTT. The chain has TRBV2 and TRBJ1-6; D gene uncertain. Germline V gene lookup returns CDR1 SNHLY and CDR2 FYNNEI. The CDR3 is 15 residues long. V was pared by 0 bases and J by 7 bases, with 10 bases between.

The sample holds a few counts of this clone. This chain links TRBV9 with TRBJ2-3; 7 bases map to TRBD2. Trimming removed 6 bases from V and 0 bases from J; junction bases left unmatched: 4. There are 14 residues in the CDR3. Germline V gene lookup returns CDR1 SGDLS and CDR2 YYNGEE. The CDR3 loop reads CASTVSGSTDTQYF. For the CDR3, the DNA is TGTGCCAGCACCGTTAGCGGGAGCACAGATACGCAGTATTTT.

The rearrangement uses TRBV20-1 and TRBJ2-1, with D possibly being TRBD2 (7 bases). The V gene's germline CDR1 is DFQATT and CDR2 SNEGSKA (reference sequence). Trimming stripped 5 bases from V and 12 bases from J, with 14 bases between. The CDR3 has 11 residues. The CDR3 nucleotides read TGCAGTGCTTGGTCGAGGGGGGGGCAGTTCTTC. Protein product: CSAWSRGGQFF.

This clone was seen more than once but under ten times. The chain joins TRBV19 to TRBJ2-1, with a possible D match to TRBD1 (6 bases). Trimming removed 8 bases from V and 4 bases from J, with 18 bases in between. The CDR3 has 15 amino acids. Germline CDR1 LNHDA, CDR2 SQIVND (reference sequence). Written as DNA, the CDR3 is TGTGCCAGTGCCCCCGTGGGGGCTACTTACAATGAGCAGTTCTTC. This encodes CASAPVGATYNEQFF.

There are a few counts of this clone. The V gene is TRBV10-3, the J gene TRBJ2-5, with D unresolved. The CDR3 is 15 amino acids. V lost 0 bases and J lost 3, with 11 bases in between. CDR1 and CDR2 from the germline V gene are ENHRY and SYGVKD. The CDR3, as DNA: TGTGCCATCAGTGAGTCCGCAGGATTTGAAGAGACCCAGTACTTC. This sequence encodes CAISESAGFEETQYF.

Only a few counts were recorded for this clone. The V and J genes are TRBV10-3 and TRBJ2-7; 8 bases match TRBD2. This CDR3 region has 14 residues. Trimming cost V 7 bases and J 7 bases; bases outside gene matches: 12. Per germline, CDR1 ENHRY and CDR2 SYGVKD. CDR3 coding DNA: TGTGCCATCACTGCCGAGAGCGGGAGACGAGAGCAGTACTTC. Amino acids: CAITAESGRREQYF.

In the case of this clone: Just one base apart from a much larger clone, this may be a read error. This rearrangement joins TRBV28 to TRBJ2-5; D might be TRBD2 (7 bases). The CDR3 has 15 amino acids. V gave up 6 bases and J gave up 5 bases, with 19 bases separating them. Germline CDR1 and CDR2: MDHEN and SYDVKM. The DNA of the CDR3 is TGTGCCAGCAGCCGGCCCCAGGGGAGGGGGGAGACCCAGTACTTC. Its translation: CASSRPQGRGETQYF. The full variable domain, completed using reference TRBV28 and TRBJ2-5, is DVKVTQSSRYLVKRTGEKVFLECVQDMDHENMFWYRQDPGLGLRLIYFSYDVKMKEKGDIPEGYSVSREKKERFSLILESASTNQTSMYLCASSRPQGRGETQYFGPGTRLLVL.

The V call is TRBV9, the J call TRBJ1-1; TRBD1 matches 7 bases. Trimming cost V 4 bases and J 3 bases; bases outside gene matches: 9. CDR3 length: 15 residues. Germline V gives CDR1 SGDLS, CDR2 YYNGEE. The CDR3 is CASSPQTGSDTEAFF. The CDR3 DNA is TGTGCCAGCAGCCCTCAGACAGGGTCGGACACTGAAGCTTTCTTT.

This clone was seen many times. This chain uses TRBV9 with TRBJ1-6; D is perhaps TRBD1 (6 bases). V was cut by 3 bases and J by 7 bases, with 20 bases left in between. Germline values: CDR1 SGDLS, CDR2 YYNGEE. The CDR3 consists of 17 residues. DNA for the CDR3: TGTGCCAGCAGCGGATACAGGGCCGGGATAGGGAATTCACCCCTCCACTTT. It codes for CASSGYRAGIGNSPLHF. Full variable domain (remainder filled in from reference TRBV9 and TRBJ1-6): DSGVTQTPKHLITATGQRVTLRCSPRSGDLSVYWYQQSLDQGLQFLIQYYNGEERAKGNILERFSAQQFPDLHSELNLSSLELGDSALYFCASSGYRAGIGNSPLHFGNGTRLTVT.

This clone was detected only a few times. V and J are TRBV4-1 and TRBJ2-7, with a tentative D call TRBD2 (5 bases). Germline assignment: CDR1 MGHRA and CDR2 YSYEKL. Between the trimmed V and J ends, which lost 2 bases and 0 bases, there was a span of 8 bases. The CDR3 has 14 amino acids. The CDR3 DNA reads TGCGCCAGCAGCCAACCGGGGTCCTCCTACGAGCAGTACTTC. Translation: CASSQPGSSYEQYF.

The chain has TRBV11-3 and TRBJ2-1, with D uncertain. Germline V lookup: CDR1 SGHNT, CDR2 YENEEA. The CDR3 covers 15 residues. Between the trimmed V and J ends, which lost 0 bases and 9 bases, there was a span of 15 bases. The CDR3 region has the DNA TGTGCCAGCAGCTTAGAGGCAGGCGGCAACGCTGAGCAGTTCTTC. Its protein product is CASSLEAGGNAEQFF.

This clone was counted between two and nine times. CDR3 DNA: TGTGCCAGCGGGGACAGGTCGGGTGGGGCCAACGTCCTGACTTTC. Translated, it gives CASGDRSGGANVLTF. V is TRBV6-6 and J is TRBJ2-6; 8 bases are shared with TRBD1. V was clipped by 8 bases and J by 3 bases; unmatched bases: 6. The CDR3 is 15 residues long. Germline CDR1 is MNHNY and CDR2 is SVGAGI (reference sequence).

In this sample, this clone turned up a few times. This specimen includes other DNA sequences encoding the same CDR3. The CDR3 protein is CASSRDRGYEQYF. CDR3 nucleotides: TGTGCCAGCAGTAGGGACAGGGGCTACGAGCAGTACTTC. The chain combines TRBV2 with TRBJ2-7, with TRBD1 identical over 10 bases. Trimming at V came to 5 bases and at J to 3 bases, leaving 1 base not matched to a gene. The CDR3 length is 13 residues. Looked up from germline, CDR1 is SNHLY and CDR2 is FYNNEI.

A remark on this clone: The sample has other DNA sequences that encode this CDR3 too. V and J are TRBV29-1 and TRBJ2-3, with D unresolved. Trimming removed 2 bases at V and 0 bases at J, with 3 bases between. Per germline, CDR1 SQVTM and CDR2 ANQGSEA. The CDR3 length is 12 residues. For the CDR3, the DNA is TGCAGCGTTGAAAGTAGCACAGATACGCAGTATTTT. Encoded protein: CSVESSTDTQYF.

This clone has only a few counts. This chain joins TRBV7-2 and TRBJ2-7, with D hard to call. This CDR3 contains 12 residues. Trimming pared 1 base from V and 4 bases from J, leaving 5 bases between. Germline V gene sequence: CDR1 SGHTA, CDR2 FQGNSA. The CDR3: CASSLVAYEQYF. The DNA for the CDR3 is TGTGCCAGCAGCTTAGTAGCTTACGAGCAGTACTTC.

The table lists this clone with a few counts. In DNA form, the CDR3 reads TGTGCCAGCAGCGTGGGGGACTACCAAGAGACCCAGTACTTC. Its protein is CASSVGDYQETQYF. V is TRBV9 and J is TRBJ2-5; TRBD2 might be the D (6 bases). The germline V gene has CDR1 SGDLS and CDR2 YYNGEE. V lost 2 bases to trimming and J lost 0 bases, with 8 bases between them. There are 14 residues in the CDR3.

This chain links TRBV6-6 with TRBJ2-3; TRBD2 agrees at 8 bases. This CDR3 contains 14 residues. Germline V gene data show CDR1 as MNHNY and CDR2 as SVGAGI (reference sequence). V dropped 7 bases and J dropped 8; count of bases not matched to a gene: 11. The CDR3 is CASTTGTRDGTQYF. DNA of the CDR3: TGTGCCAGCACCACCGGGACTAGGGATGGTACGCAGTATTTT.

This chain joins TRBV6-1 and TRBJ2-3; D might be TRBD1 (6 bases). From germline, CDR1 is MNHNS and CDR2 SASEGT. The CDR3 sequence is 11 residues long. Between the trimmed V and J ends, which lost 3 bases and 13 bases, there was a span of 11 bases. CDR3: CASSELGQKYF. For the CDR3, the DNA is TGTGCCAGCAGTGAGCTAGGACAGAAGTATTTT.

This clone showed up many times. J is TRBJ2-7 and V is TRBV5-4, with 12 positions matching TRBD1. The CDR3 is 15 amino acids. Germline loops: CDR1 SGHNT, CDR2 YYREEE (reference sequence). V shed 3 bases and J 3 bases; nucleotides not matched to a gene: 4. The CDR3 DNA reads TGTGCCAGCAGCTCAAGGGACAGGGGGCTCTACGAGCAGTACTTC. Protein sequence: CASSSRDRGLYEQYF.

On this clone itself: A read error may produce the germline difference seen at one junction end. The genes are TRBV6-1 and TRBJ1-6; no clear D gene. Germline V gives CDR1 MNHNS, CDR2 SASEGT. The CDR3 length is 14 residues. This chain's CDR3 is CASSEASFNSPLHF. As DNA, the CDR3 is TGCGCCAGCAGTGAAGCCAGCTTTAATTCACCCCTCCACTTT.

This clone was detected ten times or more. The chain combines TRBV7-2 with TRBJ1-2; D call uncertain. V gave up 5 bases and J gave up 3 bases, with 16 bases separating them. Germline CDR1 SGHTA, CDR2 FQGNSA. The CDR3 consists of 15 residues. In nucleotides, the CDR3 is TGTGCCAGCAGCCCCGTAGGTCAAGGAGACTATGGCTACACCTTC. It encodes CASSPVGQGDYGYTF.

This clone has more than one count but fewer than ten. The chain carries TRBV25-1 and TRBJ2-1, with 7 bases that match TRBD1. CDR1 is MGHDK, CDR2 SYGVNS, per germline. V lost 2 bases and J lost 13; bases outside the gene matches: 20. The CDR3 sequence is 17 residues long. CDR3 nucleotides: TGTGCCAGCAGTGAAGATTTGGGGACAGCTTCACCCCGACCACAGTTCTTC. Protein: CASSEDLGTASPRPQFF.

In this sample, this clone turned up many times. This chain connects TRBV19 to TRBJ1-2; D is uncertain. In germline, CDR1 is LNHDA, CDR2 SQIVND (reference sequence). V lost 6 bases and J lost 2, with 13 bases in between. The CDR3 sequence is 14 residues long. CDR3 in amino acids: CASRRLTLNYGYTF. The CDR3 DNA follows: TGTGCCAGTAGGAGACTTACCCTCAACTATGGCTACACCTTC. Filled out from reference TRBV19 and TRBJ1-2, the complete variable domain reads DGGITQSPKYLFRKEGQNVTLSCEQNLNHDAMYWYRQDPGQGLRLIYYSQIVNDFQKGDIAEGYSVSREKKESFPLTVTSAQKNPTAFYLCASRRLTLNYGYTFGSGTRLTVV.